This record covers a single T cell receptor (beta chain). This entry belongs to a study of blood T cell repertoires in COVID-19. Study context: COVID-19 samples from acute and convalescent phases originated in the United States, Italy and Spain.

The protocol was immunoSEQ multiplex PCR, while the TCRdb copy is restricted to in-frame clones and leaves out a portion. The table includes 65,000 to 90,000 clones, 80% to 95% detected once. This CDR3 spans 15 amino acids. V lost 4 bases to trimming and J lost 1 base, with 13 bases between them. Germline-derived CDR1 and CDR2 are LGHDT and YNNKEL (reference sequence). The sequence was obtained from a human donor in a cohort sampled during active COVID-19. V gene TRBV3-1 (or the pseudogene TRBV3-2) combines with J gene TRBJ1-1; D is unclear. Input material: peripheral blood. The CDR3 nucleotides read TGTGCCAGCAGCCCTTTCGGGGAGAGGAACACTGAAGCTTTCTTT. The encoded protein is CASSPFGERNTEAFF.